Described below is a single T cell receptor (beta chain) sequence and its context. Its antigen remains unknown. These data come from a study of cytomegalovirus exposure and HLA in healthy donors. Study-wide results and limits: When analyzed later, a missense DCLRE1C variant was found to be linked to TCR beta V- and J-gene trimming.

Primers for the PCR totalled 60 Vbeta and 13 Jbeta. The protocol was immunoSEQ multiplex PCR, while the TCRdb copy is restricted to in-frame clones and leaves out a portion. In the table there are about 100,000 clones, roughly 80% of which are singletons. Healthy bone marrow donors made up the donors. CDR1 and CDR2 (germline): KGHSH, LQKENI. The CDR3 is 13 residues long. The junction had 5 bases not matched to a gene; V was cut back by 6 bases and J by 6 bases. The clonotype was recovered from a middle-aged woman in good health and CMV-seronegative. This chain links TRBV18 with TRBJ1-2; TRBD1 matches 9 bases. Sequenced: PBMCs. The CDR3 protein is CASSGQGPNGYTF. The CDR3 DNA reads TGTGCCAGCTCGGGACAGGGACCTAATGGCTACACCTTC.